The clone carrying this T cell receptor beta chain appeared many times. The data originate from a study of response to subunit inactivated influenza vaccine. TCRdb re-analysed the RT-PCR reads in MiXCR, keeping a single row per CDR3 protein. The profile shows about 570,000 distinct CDR3 sequences, about 11% of them singletons. The CDR3 has 14 residues. With 4 bases removed from V and 7 bases from J, the gap between germline ends came to 11 bases. CDR1 and CDR2 (germline): SGHTA, FQGNSA. Another study also made use of these data, one on T cells expressing NK-cell markers. Per that paper: Researchers built TCR beta cDNA using 5'RACE template switching with UMIs. Of CD8+ T cells, about 1.0-7.5% belonged to dominant NKG2C+ clonotypes in 5 or 6 donors.

This receptor was taken from a man aged 45 to 65 who received an inactivated influenza vaccine. Sequencing was performed on PBMCs from blood, taken on the day of vaccination. The chain combines TRBV7-2 with TRBJ1-6, with D perhaps TRBD1 (5 bases). The chain's CDR3 is CASSWDSYNSPLHF. CDR3 DNA sequence: TGTGCCAGCAGCTGGGACTCGTACAATTCACCCCTCCACTTT.